This entry is about one TCR beta chain. Its antigen remains unknown. This sample was taken from a study of cytomegalovirus exposure and HLA in healthy donors. It was the roughly 130-subject validation cohort, separate from the roughly 700-subject first cohort, to which the donors belonged. Generated by immunoSEQ multiplex PCR, the TCRdb table keeps only in-frame clones and is missing some. Of more than 200,000 clones listed, 90% are singletons. Overall study findings and caveats: The dataset shows that most TCR sequences were rare, while some public TCRs occurred in many donors. A few CMV-associated chains were confirmed in vitro to be specific for CMV antigens. Cytomegalovirus association was listed for about 170 TCR beta chains.

V was clipped by 3 bases and J by 6 bases; unmatched bases: 5. This CDR3 contains 13 residues. Looked up from germline, CDR1 is LNHDA and CDR2 is SQIVND (reference sequence). Material for sequencing was PBMCs. The receptor was isolated from a woman in her thirties in good health and CMV-seronegative. V usage is TRBV19 and J usage is TRBJ2-7, with 7 nucleotides matching TRBD2. The CDR3 DNA reads TGTGCCAGTAGTATCTCGGGGAGGGCCGAGCAGTACTTC. Translated: CASSISGRAEQYF.